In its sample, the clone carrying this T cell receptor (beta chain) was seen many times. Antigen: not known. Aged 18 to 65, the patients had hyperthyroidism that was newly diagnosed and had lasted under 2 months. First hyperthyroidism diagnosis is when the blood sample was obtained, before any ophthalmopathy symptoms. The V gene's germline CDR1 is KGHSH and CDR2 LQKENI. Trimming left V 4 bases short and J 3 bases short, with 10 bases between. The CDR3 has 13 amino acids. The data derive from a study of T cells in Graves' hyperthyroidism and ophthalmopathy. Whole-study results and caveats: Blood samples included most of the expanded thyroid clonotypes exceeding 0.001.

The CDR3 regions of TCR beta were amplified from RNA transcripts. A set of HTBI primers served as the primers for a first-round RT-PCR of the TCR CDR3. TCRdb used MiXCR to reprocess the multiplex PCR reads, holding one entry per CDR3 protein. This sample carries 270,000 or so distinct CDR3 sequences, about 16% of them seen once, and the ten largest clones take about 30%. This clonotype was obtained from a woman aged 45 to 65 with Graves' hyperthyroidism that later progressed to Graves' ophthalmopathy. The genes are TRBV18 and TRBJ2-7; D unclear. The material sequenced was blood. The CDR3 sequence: CASSQDLNYEQYF. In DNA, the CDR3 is TGTGCCAGCTCACAGGACCTTAACTACGAGCAGTACTTC. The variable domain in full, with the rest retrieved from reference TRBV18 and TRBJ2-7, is NAGVMQNPRHLVRRRGQEARLRCSPMKGHSHVYWYRQLPEEGLKFMVYLQKENIIDESGMPKERFSAEFPKEGPSILRIQQVVRGDSAAYFCASSQDLNYEQYFGPGTRLTVT.